This is a list of T cell receptor beta chains from one sample in a study of graft-versus-host responses after intestinal transplantation. Their cognate antigens are unknown. Assay: immunoSEQ multiplex PCR; the TCRdb copy retains only in-frame clones and omits some. The top ten hold over 0.1% of the sample, which has roughly 92,000 clones, 85% to 90% seen once. The material sequenced was unstimulated CD4+ T cells sorted from spleen or lymph node cells, taken before intestinal transplant. These receptors were collected from a human donor who received an intestinal transplant. Both conserved end residues are trimmed from each CDR3.

v_call: TRBV11-2
cdr3_aa: ASSFEQGTNYEQY

v_call: TRBV12-5
cdr3_aa: ASGTLQGNTEAF

v_call: TRBV11-2
cdr3_aa: ASSLVGGTEAF

v_call: TRBV5-1
cdr3_aa: ASSLEGQGVTDTQY

v_call: TRBV9
cdr3_aa: ASSVVPIVNTGELF

v_call: TRBV7-9
cdr3_aa: ASSRAQGAESPLH

v_call: TRBV7-8
cdr3_aa: ASSSGRDRTYEQY

v_call: TRBV11-2
cdr3_aa: ATPGGGSRRYT

v_call: TRBV2
cdr3_aa: ATSGVGPAY

v_call: TRBV6-5
cdr3_aa: ASSSRSYNSPLH

v_call: TRBV7-3
cdr3_aa: ASSLSGTDNEQY

v_call: TRBV5-4
cdr3_aa: ASSRQGGDGYT

v_call: TRBV6-5
cdr3_aa: ASSYQDLTEAF

v_call: TRBV27
cdr3_aa: ASSLFGGPLYGYT

v_call: TRBV18
cdr3_aa: ASSLQGNTEAF

v_call: TRBV5-6
cdr3_aa: ASSSKILAGVYNEQF

v_call: TRBV27
cdr3_aa: ASSLPAGPQH

v_call: TRBV5-4
cdr3_aa: ASSLDRESTEAF

v_call: TRBV6-4
cdr3_aa: ASSVSGGTDTQY

v_call: TRBV4-2
cdr3_aa: ASSPPGNTEAF

v_call: TRBV19
cdr3_aa: ASSRQGYEKLF

v_call: TRBV7-8
cdr3_aa: ASSSSSGADSGANVLT

v_call: TRBV7-2
cdr3_aa: ASSLPTDGRGTDTQY

v_call: TRBV6-4
cdr3_aa: ASRPDSYNEQF